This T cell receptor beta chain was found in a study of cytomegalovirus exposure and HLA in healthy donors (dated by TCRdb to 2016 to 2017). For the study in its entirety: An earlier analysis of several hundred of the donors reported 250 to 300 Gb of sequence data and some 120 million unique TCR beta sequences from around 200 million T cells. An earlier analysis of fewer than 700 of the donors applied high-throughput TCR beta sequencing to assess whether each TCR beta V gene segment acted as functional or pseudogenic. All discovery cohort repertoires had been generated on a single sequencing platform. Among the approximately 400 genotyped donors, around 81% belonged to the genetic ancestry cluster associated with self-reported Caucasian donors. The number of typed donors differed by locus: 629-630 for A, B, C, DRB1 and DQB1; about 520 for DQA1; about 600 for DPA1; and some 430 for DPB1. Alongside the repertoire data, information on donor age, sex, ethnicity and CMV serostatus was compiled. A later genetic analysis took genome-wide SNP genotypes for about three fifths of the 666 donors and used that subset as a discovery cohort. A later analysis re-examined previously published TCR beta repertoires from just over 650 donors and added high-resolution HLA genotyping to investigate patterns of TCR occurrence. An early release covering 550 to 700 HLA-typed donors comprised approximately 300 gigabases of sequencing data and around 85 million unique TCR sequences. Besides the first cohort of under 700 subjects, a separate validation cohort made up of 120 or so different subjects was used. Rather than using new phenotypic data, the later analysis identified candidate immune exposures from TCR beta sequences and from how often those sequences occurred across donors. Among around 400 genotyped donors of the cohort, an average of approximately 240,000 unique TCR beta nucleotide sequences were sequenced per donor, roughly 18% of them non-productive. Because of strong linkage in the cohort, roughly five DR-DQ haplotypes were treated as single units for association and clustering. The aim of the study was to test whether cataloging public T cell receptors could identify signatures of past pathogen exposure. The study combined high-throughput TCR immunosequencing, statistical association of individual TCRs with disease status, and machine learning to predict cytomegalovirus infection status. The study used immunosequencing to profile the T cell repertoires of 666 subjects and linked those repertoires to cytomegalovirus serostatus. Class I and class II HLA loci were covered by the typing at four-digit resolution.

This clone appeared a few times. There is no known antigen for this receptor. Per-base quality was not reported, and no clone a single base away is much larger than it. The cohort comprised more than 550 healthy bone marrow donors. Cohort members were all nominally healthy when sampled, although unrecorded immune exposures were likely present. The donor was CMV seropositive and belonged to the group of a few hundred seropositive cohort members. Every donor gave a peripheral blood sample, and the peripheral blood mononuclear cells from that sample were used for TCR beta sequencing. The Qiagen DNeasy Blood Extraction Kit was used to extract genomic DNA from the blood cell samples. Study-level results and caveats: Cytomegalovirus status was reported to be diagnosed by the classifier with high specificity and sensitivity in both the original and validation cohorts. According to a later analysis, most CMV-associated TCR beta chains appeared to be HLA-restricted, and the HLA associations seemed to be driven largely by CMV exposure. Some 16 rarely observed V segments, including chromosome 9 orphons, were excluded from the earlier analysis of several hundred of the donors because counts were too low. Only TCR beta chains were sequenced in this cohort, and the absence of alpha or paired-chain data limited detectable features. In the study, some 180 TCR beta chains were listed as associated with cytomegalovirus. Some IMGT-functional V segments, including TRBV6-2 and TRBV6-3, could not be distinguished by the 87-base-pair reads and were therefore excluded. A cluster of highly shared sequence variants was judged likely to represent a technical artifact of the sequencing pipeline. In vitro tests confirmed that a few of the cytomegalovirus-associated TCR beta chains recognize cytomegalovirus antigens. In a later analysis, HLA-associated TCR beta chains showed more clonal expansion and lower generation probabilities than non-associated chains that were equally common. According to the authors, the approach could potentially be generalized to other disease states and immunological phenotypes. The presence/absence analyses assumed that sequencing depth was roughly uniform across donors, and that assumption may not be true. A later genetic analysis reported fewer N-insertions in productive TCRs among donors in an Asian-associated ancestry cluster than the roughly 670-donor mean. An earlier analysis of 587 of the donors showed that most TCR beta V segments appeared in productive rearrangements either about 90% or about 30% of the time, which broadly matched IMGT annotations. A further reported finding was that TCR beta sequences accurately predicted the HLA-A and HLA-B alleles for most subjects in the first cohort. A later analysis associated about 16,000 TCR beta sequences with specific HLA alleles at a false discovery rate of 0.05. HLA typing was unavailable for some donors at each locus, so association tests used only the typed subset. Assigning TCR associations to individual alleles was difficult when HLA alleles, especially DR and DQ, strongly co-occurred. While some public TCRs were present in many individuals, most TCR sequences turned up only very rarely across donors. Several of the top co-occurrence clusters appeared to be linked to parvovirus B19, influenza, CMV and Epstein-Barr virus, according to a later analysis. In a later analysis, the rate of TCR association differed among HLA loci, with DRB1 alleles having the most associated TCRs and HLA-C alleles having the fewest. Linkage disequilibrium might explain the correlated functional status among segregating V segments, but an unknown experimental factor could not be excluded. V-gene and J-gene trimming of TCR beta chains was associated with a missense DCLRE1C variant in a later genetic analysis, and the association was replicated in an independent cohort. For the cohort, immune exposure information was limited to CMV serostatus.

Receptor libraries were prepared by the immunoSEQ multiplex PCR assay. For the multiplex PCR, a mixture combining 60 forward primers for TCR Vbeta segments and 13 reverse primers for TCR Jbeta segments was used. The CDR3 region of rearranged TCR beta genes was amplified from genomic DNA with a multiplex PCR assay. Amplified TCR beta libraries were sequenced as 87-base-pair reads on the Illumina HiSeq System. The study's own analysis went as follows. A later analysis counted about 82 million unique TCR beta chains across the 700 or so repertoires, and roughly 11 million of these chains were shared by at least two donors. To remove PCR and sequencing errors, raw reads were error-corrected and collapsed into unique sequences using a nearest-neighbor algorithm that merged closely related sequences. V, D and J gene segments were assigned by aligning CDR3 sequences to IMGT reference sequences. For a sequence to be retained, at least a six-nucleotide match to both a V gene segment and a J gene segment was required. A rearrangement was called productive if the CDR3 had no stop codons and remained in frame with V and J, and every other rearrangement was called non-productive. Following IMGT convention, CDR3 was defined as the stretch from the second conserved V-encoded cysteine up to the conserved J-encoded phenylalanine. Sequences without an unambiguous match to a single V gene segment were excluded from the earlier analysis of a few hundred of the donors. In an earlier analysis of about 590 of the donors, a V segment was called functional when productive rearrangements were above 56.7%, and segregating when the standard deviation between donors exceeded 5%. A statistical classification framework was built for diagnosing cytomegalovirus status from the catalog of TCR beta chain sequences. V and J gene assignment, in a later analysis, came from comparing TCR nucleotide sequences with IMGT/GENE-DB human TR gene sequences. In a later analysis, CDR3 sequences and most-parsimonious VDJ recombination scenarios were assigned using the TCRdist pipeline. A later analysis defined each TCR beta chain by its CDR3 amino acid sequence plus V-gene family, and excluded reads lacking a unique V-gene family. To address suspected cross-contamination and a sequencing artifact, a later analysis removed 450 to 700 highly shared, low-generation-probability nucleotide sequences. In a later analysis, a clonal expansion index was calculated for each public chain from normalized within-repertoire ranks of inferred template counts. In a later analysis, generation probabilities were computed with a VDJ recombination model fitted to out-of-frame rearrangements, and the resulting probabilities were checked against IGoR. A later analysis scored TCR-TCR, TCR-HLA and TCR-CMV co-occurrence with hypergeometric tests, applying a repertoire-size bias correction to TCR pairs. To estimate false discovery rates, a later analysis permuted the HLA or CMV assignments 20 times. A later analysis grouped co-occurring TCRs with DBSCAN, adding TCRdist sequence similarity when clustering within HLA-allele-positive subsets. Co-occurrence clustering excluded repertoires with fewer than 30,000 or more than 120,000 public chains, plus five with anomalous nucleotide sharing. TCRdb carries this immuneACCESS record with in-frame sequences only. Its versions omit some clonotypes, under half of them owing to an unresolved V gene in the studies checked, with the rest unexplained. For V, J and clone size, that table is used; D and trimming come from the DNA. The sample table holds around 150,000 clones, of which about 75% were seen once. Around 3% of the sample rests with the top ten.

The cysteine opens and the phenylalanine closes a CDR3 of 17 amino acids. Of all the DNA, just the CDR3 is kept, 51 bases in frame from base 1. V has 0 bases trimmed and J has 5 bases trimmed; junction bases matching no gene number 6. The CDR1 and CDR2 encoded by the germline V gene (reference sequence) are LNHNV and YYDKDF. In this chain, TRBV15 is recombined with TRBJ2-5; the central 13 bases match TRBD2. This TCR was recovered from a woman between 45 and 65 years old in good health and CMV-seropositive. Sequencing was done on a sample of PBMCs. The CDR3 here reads CATSRDRLAGGGETQYF. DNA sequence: TGTGCCACCAGCAGAGACCGACTAGCGGGGGGCGGGGAGACCCAGTACTTC. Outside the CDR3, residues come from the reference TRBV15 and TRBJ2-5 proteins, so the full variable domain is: DAMVIQNPRYQVTQFGKPVTLSCSQTLNHNVMYWYQQKSSQAPKLLFHYYDKDFNNEADTPDNFQSRRPNTSFCFLDIRSPGLGDTAMYLCATSRDRLAGGGETQYFGPGTRLLVL.